The TCR beta chain described here comes from a study of cytomegalovirus exposure and HLA in healthy donors. The PCR had 60 Vbeta and 13 Jbeta primers. This table comes from immunoSEQ multiplex PCR, and its TCRdb copy is limited to in-frame clones, with some not included. The sample includes around 40,000 clones, about 72% of them seen just once. Regarding donors, all were healthy bone marrow donors. This CDR3 comprises 15 residues. V was cut by 1 base and J by 0 bases, with 7 bases left in between. Looked up from germline, CDR1 is MNHNS and CDR2 is SASEGT. This chain uses TRBV6-1 with TRBJ1-5; D is uncertain. The specimen was PBMCs. This receptor was taken from a man aged 25-45 years in good health and CMV-seronegative. The CDR3 region is CASSEVHFSNQPQHF. CDR3 bases: TGTGCCAGCAGTGAAGTCCACTTTAGCAATCAGCCCCAGCATTTT.